The 25 T cell receptor beta chains in this list originate from one sample, sequenced in a study of T cells in Graves' hyperthyroidism and ophthalmopathy. TCR beta CDR3 regions were amplified from RNA transcripts. Using the HTBI primer set, a first-round RT-PCR was run on the TCR CDR3. Each CDR3 protein is one row after TCRdb ran MiXCR on the multiplex PCR reads. The table lists about 350,000 distinct CDR3 sequences, approximately 13% of them singletons. The specimen was blood. The receptors were gathered from a woman aged 25-40 years with Graves' hyperthyroidism.

In this sample, this clonotype turned up many times. This chain uses TRBV2 with TRBJ2-3; 7 bases align to TRBD2. Per the germline V gene, CDR1 is SNHLY and CDR2 is FYNNEI. This CDR3 has 15 amino acids. The J segment lost 0 bases and the V segment lost 8 bases, leaving 8 bases of the junction unmatched. The CDR3 loop reads CASGVAGGSTDTQYF. The CDR3 DNA follows: TGTGCCAGCGGAGTAGCGGGTGGGAGCACAGATACGCAGTATTTT.

This clonotype showed up many times. The V and J genes are TRBV28 and TRBJ2-5; possibly TRBD1 for D (6 bases). This CDR3 has 12 amino acids. V lost 10 bases and J 5 bases, leaving 14 bases between the germline ends. Germline values: CDR1 MDHEN, CDR2 SYDVKM. In nucleotides, the CDR3 is TGTGCCACGACAGGTTATCGGGAGACCCAGTACTTC. Amino acids: CATTGYRETQYF.

There are many counts of this clonotype. The chain joins TRBV3-1 to TRBJ2-3, with D tentatively TRBD2 (5 bases). Per germline, CDR1 LGHDT and CDR2 YNNKEL (reference sequence). V shed 4 bases and J shed 7 bases, with 12 bases lying between them. The CDR3 is made up of 13 amino acids. CDR3 sequence (DNA): TGTGCCAGCAGCCCCCTTGGGAGAAATACGCAGTATTTT. This sequence encodes CASSPLGRNTQYF.

The chain has TRBV25-1 and TRBJ2-7, with 7 positions matching TRBD1. From germline, CDR1 is MGHDK and CDR2 SYGVNS. V lost 3 bases, J lost 3 bases, and 2 bases stayed unmatched. The CDR3 contains 13 residues. The CDR3 DNA is TGTGCCAGCAGTGAGACAGGGAACTACGAGCAGTACTTC. It codes for CASSETGNYEQYF.

This clonotype was counted a few times. A read error may account for a junction end that differs from germline. The chain uses TRBV7-7 and TRBJ2-1; 8 bases agree with TRBD2. Germline V lookup: CDR1 SSHAT, CDR2 FNYEAQ (reference sequence). The length of the CDR3 is 14 residues. The CDR3, as DNA: TGTGCTAGCAGCTCCCTAGCGGGCTCCAATGAGCAGTTCTTC. Translating gives CASSSLAGSNEQFF.

This clonotype has a count of ten or more. This chain joins TRBV6-1 and TRBJ2-6; D unresolved. V lost 5 bases and J lost 9, with 17 bases in between. The CDR3 consists of 15 residues. Germline V lookup: CDR1 MNHNS, CDR2 SASEGT. CDR3 residues: CASSYLPVSVNVLTF. The CDR3 DNA follows: TGTGCCAGCAGTTATTTACCCGTGAGTGTCAACGTCCTGACTTTC.

This clonotype was seen more than once but under ten times. The chain links TRBV2 to TRBJ2-1, with TRBD1 identical over 10 bases. Germline assignment: CDR1 SNHLY and CDR2 FYNNEI. J gave up 10 bases and V 11 bases, and 17 bases lay outside the gene matches. This CDR3 comprises 15 residues. CDR3 nucleotide sequence: TGTGCCGGAAAGACCGGGACAGGGGATTATGGCGAGCAGTTCTTC. It translates to CAGKTGTGDYGEQFF.

As for this clonotype: A junction boundary mismatches the germline segment, possibly from a read error. This chain uses TRBV28 with TRBJ2-7, with 8 bases identical to TRBD2. This CDR3 spans 16 amino acids. Germline V gene lookup returns CDR1 MDHEN and CDR2 SYDVKM. CDR3 in amino acids: CASSALGGRSSYERYF. The CDR3 bases are TGTGCCAGCAGTGCTCTTGGCGGGAGGAGCTCCTACGAGCGGTACTTC.

This clonotype was counted at least ten times. The genes are TRBV9 and TRBJ1-1; tentative D call: TRBD1 (5 bases). The germline gives CDR1 SGDLS, CDR2 YYNGEE. This CDR3 has 14 residues. Trimming took 0 bases from V and 0 from J, leaving 6 bases between them. The CDR3 spells CASSVGGMNTEAFF. CDR3 coding DNA: TGTGCCAGCAGCGTAGGGGGGATGAACACTGAAGCTTTCTTT.

This clonotype has a count of ten or more. The chain is built from TRBV28 and TRBJ2-3; TRBD2 matches 7 bases. CDR1 MDHEN and CDR2 SYDVKM come from the germline V gene. CDR3 length equals 15 residues. With 6 bases clipped from V and 5 bases from J, the junction kept 11 bases outside the gene matches. CDR3 sequence: CASRLSGKGGDTQYF. For the CDR3, the DNA is TGTGCCAGCAGATTAAGCGGGAAAGGTGGAGATACGCAGTATTTT.

Note on this clonotype: Possible read error: a much larger clone is one base away. The genes are TRBV24-1 and TRBJ2-3; D unclear. This CDR3 has 13 residues. The V gene's germline CDR1 is KGHDR and CDR2 SFDVKD. For the CDR3, the DNA is TGTGCCGCCAGGCGTTCTAGCACAGATACGCAGTATTTT. It is translated as CAARRSSTDTQYF.

This chain connects TRBV6-2 or TRBV6-3 to TRBJ2-5, with D maybe TRBD2 (5 bases). The germline V gene has CDR1 MNHEY and CDR2 SVGEGT. The CDR3 length is 13 residues. V lost 5 bases and J lost 3, with 10 bases in between. The CDR3 bases are TGTGCCAGCAGTCCCAGCGGAGAAGAGACCCAGTACTTC. This translates into CASSPSGEETQYF.

The rearrangement links TRBV12-3 or TRBV12-4 to TRBJ2-7; 9 bases align to TRBD1. This CDR3 region has 15 residues. V trimming: 5 bases; J trimming: 2 bases; junction bases outside the gene matches: 7. The CDR3 is CASSSHGQGPYEQYF. The CDR3 DNA reads as TGTGCCAGCAGTAGTCATGGACAGGGGCCCTACGAGCAGTACTTC.

At least ten counts were recorded for this clonotype. This chain connects TRBV11-2 to TRBJ2-2; maybe TRBD1 (6 bases). The CDR3 consists of 15 residues. The V end lost 4 bases, the J end lost 5 bases, and 14 bases lay between the germline ends. Germline CDR1 reads SGHAT; CDR2 reads FQNNGV. CDR3 protein: CASSSAGTKTGELFF. CDR3 sequence (DNA): TGTGCCAGCAGCTCCGCAGGGACAAAGACCGGGGAGCTGTTTTTT.

In its sample, this clonotype was seen many times. The genes are TRBV6-1 and TRBJ2-2, with a tentative D call TRBD1 (5 bases). Trimming shortened V by 6 bases and J by 6 bases, and 20 bases separated the two germline ends. The germline CDR1 and CDR2 sequences are MNHNS and SASEGT. The CDR3 is 16 amino acids. CDR3 region: CASSWGPGRTSGELFF. CDR3 DNA: TGTGCCAGCAGCTGGGGCCCCGGCAGGACGTCCGGGGAGCTGTTTTTT.

This clonotype was counted only a few times. This chain connects TRBV10-3 to TRBJ2-1; perhaps TRBD2 as D (6 bases). V lost 6 bases and J lost 4, with 13 bases in between. CDR3 size: 14 residues. Per germline, CDR1 ENHRY and CDR2 SYGVKD. CDR3: CAISTSSGYNEQFF. The CDR3 DNA follows: TGTGCCATCAGCACTAGCTCGGGTTACAATGAGCAGTTCTTC.

This clonotype was counted at least ten times. The chain employs TRBV20-1 and TRBJ2-1, with 9 positions matching TRBD2. Looked up from germline, CDR1 is DFQATT and CDR2 is SNEGSKA (reference sequence). This CDR3 is 12 amino acids long. V lost 6 bases to trimming and J lost 6 bases; unmatched junction nucleotides: 3. CDR3 region: CSAEAGGNEQFF. The CDR3 nucleotides are TGCAGTGCGGAAGCGGGAGGCAATGAGCAGTTCTTC.

This clonotype has more than one count but fewer than ten. V usage is TRBV20-1 and J usage is TRBJ2-1, with 8 bases lining up with TRBD2. Per the germline V gene, CDR1 is DFQATT and CDR2 is SNEGSKA (reference sequence). J gave up 0 bases and V 6 bases, and 4 bases lay outside the gene matches. The CDR3 runs 14 residues. The CDR3 reads CSARTSLSYNEQFF. The CDR3 coding sequence is TGCAGTGCCCGGACTAGCCTCTCCTACAATGAGCAGTTCTTC.

This clonotype was found many times. V usage is TRBV7-3 and J usage is TRBJ2-1, with TRBD2 matching over 10 bases. Looked up from germline, CDR1 is SGHTA and CDR2 is FQGTGA. This CDR3 is built from 13 residues. Trimming took 8 bases from V and 7 from J; bases not matched to a gene: 5. CDR3 amino acids: CASGPSGSNEQFF. The CDR3 region has the DNA TGTGCCAGCGGACCTAGCGGGAGTAATGAGCAGTTCTTC.

This clonotype was seen many times. The chain recombines TRBV12-3 or TRBV12-4 with TRBJ2-1, with 7 bases matching TRBD2. CDR3 length: 13 residues. The ends lost 7 bases at V and 7 bases at J; junction bases unmatched: 7. CDR3 DNA: TGTGCCAGCATGGAGCGGGAATGGAATGAGCAGTTCTTC. As protein: CASMEREWNEQFF.

The table lists this clonotype with many counts. V is TRBV18 and J is TRBJ2-1; TRBD1 aligns across 9 bases. This CDR3 has 14 residues. Germline V gene lookup returns CDR1 KGHSH and CDR2 LQKENI. With V trimmed by 5 bases and J by 8 bases, 7 bases remained unmatched. The CDR3 sequence: CASSSGQGIDEQFF. The CDR3 DNA reads TGTGCCAGCTCATCCGGACAGGGGATAGATGAGCAGTTCTTC.

This sequence joins TRBV20-1 and TRBJ1-2, with a possible D match to TRBD1 (5 bases). The CDR3 covers 15 residues. Germline V gene data show CDR1 as DFQATT and CDR2 as SNEGSKA (reference sequence). V lost 0 bases to trimming and J lost 4 bases, with 15 bases between them. CDR3: CSAREGGVGLYGYTF. The CDR3 DNA reads as TGCAGTGCTAGAGAGGGGGGGGTGGGGCTCTATGGCTACACCTTC.

The chain is built from TRBV24-1 and TRBJ2-1, with TRBD2 matching over 13 bases. The CDR3 has 13 amino acids. With 9 bases clipped from V and 9 bases from J, the junction kept 4 bases outside the gene matches. Germline assignment: CDR1 KGHDR and CDR2 SFDVKD. The CDR3 protein is CATGLAGEAEQFF. The CDR3 DNA reads as TGTGCCACCGGACTAGCGGGAGAGGCTGAGCAGTTCTTC.

Points on this clonotype: A junction end diverges from the germline sequence, so it may reflect a read error. This chain links TRBV7-9 with TRBJ1-1, with D possibly being TRBD1 (6 bases). There are 19 residues in the CDR3. Per germline, CDR1 SEHNR and CDR2 FQNEAQ (reference sequence). The CDR3 DNA reads as TGTGCCAGCAGCTTAGGAAGGTTGGACAGAGCTATCGTGAACACTGAAGCTTCCTTT. Its protein is CASSLGRLDRAIVNTEASF. The full variable domain, in which reference TRBV7-9 and TRBJ1-1 provide the parts outside the CDR3, is DTGVSQNPRHKITKRGQNVTFRCDPISEHNRLYWYRQTLGQGPEFLTYFQNEAQLEKSRLLSDRFSAERPKGSFSTLEIQRTEQGDSAMYLCASSLGRLDRAIVNTEASFGQGTRLTVV.

This clonotype was recorded many times. This rearrangement joins TRBV11-2 to TRBJ2-7; TRBD2 matches 12 bases. This CDR3 has 16 amino acids. The germline CDR1 and CDR2 sequences are SGHAT and FQNNGV. The ends lost 4 bases at V and 2 bases at J; junction bases unmatched: 6. This chain's CDR3 is CASSYNGLAGTYEQYF. CDR3 DNA sequence: TGTGCCAGCAGCTACAATGGACTAGCGGGGACCTACGAGCAGTACTTC.